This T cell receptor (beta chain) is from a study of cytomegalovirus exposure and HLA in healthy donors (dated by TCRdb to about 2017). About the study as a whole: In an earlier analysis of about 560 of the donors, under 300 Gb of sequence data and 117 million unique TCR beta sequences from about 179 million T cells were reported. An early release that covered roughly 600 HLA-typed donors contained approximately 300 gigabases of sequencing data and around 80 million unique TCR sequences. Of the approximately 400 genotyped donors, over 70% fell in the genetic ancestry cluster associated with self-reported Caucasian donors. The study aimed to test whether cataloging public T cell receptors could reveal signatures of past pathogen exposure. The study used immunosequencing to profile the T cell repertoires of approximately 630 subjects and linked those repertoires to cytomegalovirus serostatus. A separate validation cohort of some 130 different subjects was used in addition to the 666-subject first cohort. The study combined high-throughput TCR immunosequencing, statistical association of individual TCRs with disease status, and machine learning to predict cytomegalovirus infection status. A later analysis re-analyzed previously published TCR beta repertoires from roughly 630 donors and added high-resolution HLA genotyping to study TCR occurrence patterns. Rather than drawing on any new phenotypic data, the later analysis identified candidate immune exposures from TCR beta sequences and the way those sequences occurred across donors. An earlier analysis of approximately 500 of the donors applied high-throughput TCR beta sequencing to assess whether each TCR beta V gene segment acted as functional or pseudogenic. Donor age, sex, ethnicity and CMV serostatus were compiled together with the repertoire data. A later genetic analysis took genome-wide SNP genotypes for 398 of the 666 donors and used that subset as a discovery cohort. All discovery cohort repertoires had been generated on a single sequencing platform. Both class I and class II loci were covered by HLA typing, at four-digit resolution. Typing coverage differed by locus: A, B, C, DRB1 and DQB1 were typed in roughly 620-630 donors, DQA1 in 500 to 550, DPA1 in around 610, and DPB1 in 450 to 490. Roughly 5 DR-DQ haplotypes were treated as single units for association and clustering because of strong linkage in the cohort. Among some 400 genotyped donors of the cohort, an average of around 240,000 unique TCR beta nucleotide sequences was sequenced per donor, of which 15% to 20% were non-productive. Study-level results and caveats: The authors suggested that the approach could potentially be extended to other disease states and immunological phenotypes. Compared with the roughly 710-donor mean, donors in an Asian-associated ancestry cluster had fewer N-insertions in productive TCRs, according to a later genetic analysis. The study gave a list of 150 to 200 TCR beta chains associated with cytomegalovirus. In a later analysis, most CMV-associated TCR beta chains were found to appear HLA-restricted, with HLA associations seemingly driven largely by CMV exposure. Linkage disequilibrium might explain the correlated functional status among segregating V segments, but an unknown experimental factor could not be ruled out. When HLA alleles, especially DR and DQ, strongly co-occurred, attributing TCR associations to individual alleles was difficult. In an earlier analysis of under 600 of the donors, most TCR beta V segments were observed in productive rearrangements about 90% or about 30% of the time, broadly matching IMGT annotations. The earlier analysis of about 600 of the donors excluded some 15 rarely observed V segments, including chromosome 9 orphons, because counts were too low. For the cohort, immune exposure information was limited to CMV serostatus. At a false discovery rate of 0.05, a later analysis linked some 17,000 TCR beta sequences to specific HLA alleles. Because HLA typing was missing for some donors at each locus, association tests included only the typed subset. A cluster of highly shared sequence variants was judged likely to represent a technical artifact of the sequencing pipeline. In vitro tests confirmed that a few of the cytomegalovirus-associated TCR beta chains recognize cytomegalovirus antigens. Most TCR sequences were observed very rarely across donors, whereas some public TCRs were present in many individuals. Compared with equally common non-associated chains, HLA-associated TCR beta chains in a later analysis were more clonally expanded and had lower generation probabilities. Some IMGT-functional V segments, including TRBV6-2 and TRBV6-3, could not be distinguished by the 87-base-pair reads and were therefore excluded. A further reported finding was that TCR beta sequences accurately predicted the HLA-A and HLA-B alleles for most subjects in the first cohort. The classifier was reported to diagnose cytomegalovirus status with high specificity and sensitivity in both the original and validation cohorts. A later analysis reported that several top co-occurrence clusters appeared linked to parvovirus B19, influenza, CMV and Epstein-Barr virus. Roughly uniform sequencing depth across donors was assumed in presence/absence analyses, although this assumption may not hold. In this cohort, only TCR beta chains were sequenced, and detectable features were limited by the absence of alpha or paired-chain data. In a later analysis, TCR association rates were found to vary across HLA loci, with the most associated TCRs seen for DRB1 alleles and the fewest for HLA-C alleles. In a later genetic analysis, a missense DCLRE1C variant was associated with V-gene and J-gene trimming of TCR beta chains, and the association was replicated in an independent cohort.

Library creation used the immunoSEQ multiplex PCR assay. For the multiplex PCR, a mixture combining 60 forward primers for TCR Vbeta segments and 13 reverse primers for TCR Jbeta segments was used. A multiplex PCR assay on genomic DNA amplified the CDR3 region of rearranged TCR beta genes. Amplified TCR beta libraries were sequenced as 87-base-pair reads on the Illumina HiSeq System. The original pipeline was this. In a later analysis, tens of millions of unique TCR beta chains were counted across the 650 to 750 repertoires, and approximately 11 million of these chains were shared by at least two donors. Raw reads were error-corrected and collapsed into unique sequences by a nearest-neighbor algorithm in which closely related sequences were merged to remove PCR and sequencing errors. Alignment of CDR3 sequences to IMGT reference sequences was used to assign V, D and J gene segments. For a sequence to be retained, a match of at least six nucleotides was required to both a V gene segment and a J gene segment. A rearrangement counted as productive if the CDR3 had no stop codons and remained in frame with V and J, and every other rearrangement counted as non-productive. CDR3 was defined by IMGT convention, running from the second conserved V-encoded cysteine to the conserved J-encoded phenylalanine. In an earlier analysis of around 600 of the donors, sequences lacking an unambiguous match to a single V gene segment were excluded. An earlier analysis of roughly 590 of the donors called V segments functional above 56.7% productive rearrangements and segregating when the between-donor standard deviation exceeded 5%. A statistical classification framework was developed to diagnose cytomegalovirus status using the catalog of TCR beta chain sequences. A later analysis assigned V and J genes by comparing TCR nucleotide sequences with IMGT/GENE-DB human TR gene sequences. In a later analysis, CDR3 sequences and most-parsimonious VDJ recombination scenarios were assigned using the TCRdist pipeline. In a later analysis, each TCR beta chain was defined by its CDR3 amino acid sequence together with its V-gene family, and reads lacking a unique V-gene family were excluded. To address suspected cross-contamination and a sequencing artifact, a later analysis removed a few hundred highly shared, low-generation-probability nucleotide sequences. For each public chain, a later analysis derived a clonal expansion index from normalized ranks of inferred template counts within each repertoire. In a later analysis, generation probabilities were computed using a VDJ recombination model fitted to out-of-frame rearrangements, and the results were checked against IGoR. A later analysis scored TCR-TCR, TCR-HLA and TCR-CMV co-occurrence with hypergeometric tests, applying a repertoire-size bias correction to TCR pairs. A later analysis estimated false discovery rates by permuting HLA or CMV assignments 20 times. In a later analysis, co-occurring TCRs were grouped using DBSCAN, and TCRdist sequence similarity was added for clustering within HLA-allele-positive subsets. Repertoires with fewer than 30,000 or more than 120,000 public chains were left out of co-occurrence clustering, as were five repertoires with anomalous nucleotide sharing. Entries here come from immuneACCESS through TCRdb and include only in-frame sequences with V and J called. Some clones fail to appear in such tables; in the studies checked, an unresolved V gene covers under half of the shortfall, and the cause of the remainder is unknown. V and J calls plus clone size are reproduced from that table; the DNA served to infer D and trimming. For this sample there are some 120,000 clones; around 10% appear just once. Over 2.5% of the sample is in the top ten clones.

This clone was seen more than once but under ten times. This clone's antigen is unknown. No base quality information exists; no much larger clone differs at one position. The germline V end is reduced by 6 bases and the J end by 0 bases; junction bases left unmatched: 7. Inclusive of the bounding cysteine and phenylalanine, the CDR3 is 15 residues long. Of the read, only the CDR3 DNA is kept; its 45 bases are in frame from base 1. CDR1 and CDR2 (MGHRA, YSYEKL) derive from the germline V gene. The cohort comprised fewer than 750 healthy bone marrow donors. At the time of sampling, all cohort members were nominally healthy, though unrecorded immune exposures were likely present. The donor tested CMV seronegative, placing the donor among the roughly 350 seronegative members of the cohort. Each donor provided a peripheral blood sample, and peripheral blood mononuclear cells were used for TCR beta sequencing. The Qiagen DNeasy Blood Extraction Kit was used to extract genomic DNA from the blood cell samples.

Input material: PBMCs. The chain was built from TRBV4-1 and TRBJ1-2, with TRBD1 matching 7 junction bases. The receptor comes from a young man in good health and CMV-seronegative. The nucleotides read TGCGCCAGCAGGAAACCGGGACAGCCTAACTATGGCTACACCTTC. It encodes CASRKPGQPNYGYTF.